This passage covers 9 T cell receptor beta chains from one sample sequenced in a study of blood T cell repertoires in COVID-19. Using immunoSEQ multiplex PCR, the repertoire was profiled, and TCRdb retains in-frame clones only, with some absent. The table lists 60,000 to 65,000 clones, approximately 80% of them singletons, with approximately 55% in the top ten. The material sequenced was peripheral blood. The receptors were gathered from a woman of 80 years or more with acute or convalescent COVID-19.

The chain has TRBV27 and TRBJ1-6, with D hard to call. Germline V gene sequence: CDR1 MNHEY, CDR2 SMNVEV (reference sequence). This CDR3 spans 13 amino acids. V shed 3 bases and J shed 14 bases, with 14 bases lying between them. CDR3 sequence: CASSLVRGRALHF. The CDR3 DNA is TGTGCCAGCAGTTTGGTCCGGGGTAGGGCCCTCCACTTT.

The chain has TRBV2 and TRBJ1-4; TRBD1 agrees at 7 bases. V trimming: 6 bases; J trimming: 0 bases; junction bases outside the gene matches: 4. Germline loops: CDR1 SNHLY, CDR2 FYNNEI. This CDR3 has 15 residues. This CDR3 is CASRSQGATNEKLFF. The CDR3 DNA is TGTGCCAGCAGATCCCAGGGGGCAACTAATGAAAAACTGTTTTTT.

This clone was seen once. The gene calls are TRBV13 and TRBJ2-2; D perhaps matches TRBD2 (6 bases). From germline, CDR1 is PRHDT and CDR2 FYEKMQ (reference sequence). The V gene lost 4 bases and the J gene lost 0 bases, with 12 bases spanning the gap. The CDR3 loop spans 16 amino acids. The DNA of the CDR3 is TGTGCCAGCAGCTCTCGACGACTAGCGAACACCGGGGAGCTGTTTTTT. Protein: CASSSRRLANTGELFF. The variable domain in full, with the rest retrieved from reference TRBV13 and TRBJ2-2, is AAGVIQSPRHLIKEKRETATLKCYPIPRHDTVYWYQQGPGQDPQFLISFYEKMQSDKGSIPDRFSAQQFSDYHSELNMSSLELGDSALYFCASSSRRLANTGELFFGEGSRLTVL.

The V and J genes are TRBV6-1 and TRBJ1-1, with 7 bases aligning to TRBD1. V lost 1 base to trimming and J lost 5 bases; unmatched junction nucleotides: 1. The CDR3 loop spans 13 amino acids. The germline CDR1 and CDR2 sequences are MNHNS and SASEGT. The DNA for the CDR3 is TGTGCCAGCAGTGAAGGGACAGGTACTGAAGCTTTCTTT. This encodes CASSEGTGTEAFF.

V usage is TRBV30 and J usage is TRBJ1-1; a weak D match, TRBD1 (5 bases). The length of the CDR3 is 13 residues. Germline V CDR1 and CDR2: GTSNPN, SVGIG (reference sequence). Deletions cut 1 base from V and 5 bases from J, with 11 bases between. CDR3 amino acids: CAWSGQIGTEAFF. CDR3 nucleotide sequence: TGTGCCTGGAGTGGACAGATTGGGACTGAAGCTTTCTTT.

This chain links TRBV10-1 with TRBJ2-7, with 9 nucleotides matching TRBD2. The CDR3 loop spans 15 amino acids. Germline values: CDR1 WNHNN, CDR2 SYGVQD (reference sequence). Unmatched junction bases numbered 8, after V lost 2 bases and J lost 6 bases. CDR3 sequence: CASSEIKAGGPEQYF. CDR3 in DNA: TGCGCCAGCAGTGAGATAAAAGCGGGAGGTCCCGAGCAGTACTTC.

The chain uses TRBV25-1 and TRBJ2-5, with 10 bases fitting TRBD2. The CDR3 contains 15 residues. V shed 2 bases and J 5 bases; nucleotides not matched to a gene: 5. The germline gives CDR1 MGHDK, CDR2 SYGVNS. The DNA for the CDR3 is TGTGCCAGCAGTGAACCCAGCGGGAGGGATGAGACCCAGTACTTC. This translates into CASSEPSGRDETQYF.

V gene TRBV7-5 combines with J gene TRBJ1-2; the table's D gene call, TRBD1, was not cross checked with the DNA. TRBV7-5 has pseudogene status. There are 13 residues in the CDR3. The CDR3 DNA follows: TGTGCCAGAAGAGCCAGGGTTTCCTATGGCTACACCTTC. Encoded protein: CARRARVSYGYTF.

This chain uses TRBV29-1 with TRBJ1-1, with D perhaps TRBD1 (6 bases). V lost 7 bases and J lost 1, with 13 bases in between. This CDR3 has 13 amino acids. Germline CDR1 is SQVTM and CDR2 is ANQGSEA. The CDR3 bases are TGCAGCGCCGCGATACAGGGGAACACTGAAGCTTTCTTT. Protein: CSAAIQGNTEAFF.